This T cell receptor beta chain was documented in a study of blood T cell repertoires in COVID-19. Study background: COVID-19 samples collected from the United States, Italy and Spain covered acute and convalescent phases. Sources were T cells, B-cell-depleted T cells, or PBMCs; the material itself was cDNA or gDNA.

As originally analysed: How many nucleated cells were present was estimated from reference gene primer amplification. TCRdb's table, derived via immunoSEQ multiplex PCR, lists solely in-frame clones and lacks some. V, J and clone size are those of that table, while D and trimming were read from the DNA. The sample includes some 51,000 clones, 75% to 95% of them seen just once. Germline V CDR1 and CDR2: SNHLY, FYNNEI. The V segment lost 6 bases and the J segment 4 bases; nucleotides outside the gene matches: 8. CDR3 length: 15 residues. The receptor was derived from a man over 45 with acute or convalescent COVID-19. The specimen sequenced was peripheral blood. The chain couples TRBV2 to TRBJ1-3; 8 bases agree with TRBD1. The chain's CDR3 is CASRETGGGGNTIYF. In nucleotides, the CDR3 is TGTGCCAGCAGAGAAACAGGGGGTGGCGGAAACACCATATATTTT.